The 16 T cell receptor beta chains given below trace back to one sample, sequenced in a study of identical twins. MiXCR was run by TCRdb on the 5' RACE reads, yielding one entry per CDR3 protein. The repertoire holds around 220,000 distinct CDR3 sequences, around an eighth seen once, with around 9% in the top ten. The sample comprised memory (CD45RO+) T cells sorted from blood. These receptors were obtained from a woman between 18 and 30 years old in good health.

The chain is built from TRBV6-1 and TRBJ2-3, with 8 bases identical to TRBD2. Germline V gene lookup returns CDR1 MNHNS and CDR2 SASEGT. The junction had 14 bases not matched to a gene; V was cut back by 5 bases and J by 4 bases. This CDR3 region has 17 residues. The CDR3 protein is CASSPRPGLGYADTQYF. The CDR3 DNA follows: TGTGCCAGCAGTCCGAGACCGGGACTAGGTTATGCAGATACGCAGTATTTT.

V is TRBV10-3 and J is TRBJ2-7; D unclear. Germline V CDR1 and CDR2: ENHRY, SYGVKD. The CDR3 totals 10 residues. Trimming stripped 7 bases from V and 7 bases from J, with 8 bases between. The CDR3 spells CAITNHEQYF. CDR3 in DNA: TGTGCCATCACTAACCATGAGCAGTACTTC.

The rearrangement uses TRBV2 and TRBJ1-4; D possibly corresponds to TRBD1 (5 bases). There are 13 residues in the CDR3. The V end was cut by 6 bases, the J end by 7 bases, with 12 bases between. Germline V gene data show CDR1 as SNHLY and CDR2 as FYNNEI. This CDR3 reads CASRGRGAEKLFF. The CDR3 bases are TGTGCCAGCAGGGGGAGAGGGGCTGAAAAACTGTTTTTT. The whole variable domain, remainder taken from reference TRBV2 and TRBJ1-4, is EPEVTQTPSHQVTQMGQEVILRCVPISNHLYFYWYRQILGQKVEFLVSFYNNEISEKSEIFDDQFSVERPDGSNFTLKIRSTKLEDSAMYFCASRGRGAEKLFFGSGTQLSVL.

This clonotype came up many times. The chain has TRBV12-3 or TRBV12-4 and TRBJ1-1; D unclear. V was clipped by 2 bases and J by 0 bases, with 10 bases between them. There are 15 residues in the CDR3. This chain's CDR3 is CASSLRSGMNTEAFF. The CDR3 region has the DNA TGTGCCAGCAGTTTAAGGAGTGGGATGAACACTGAAGCTTTCTTT.

This chain connects TRBV2 to TRBJ2-1; 10 bases map to TRBD2. Germline lookup yields CDR1 SNHLY and CDR2 FYNNEI. The CDR3 totals 19 residues. CDR3 DNA: TGTACCTGCAGTTTTCCTAGCGGGAGACAAGGGGGGTGGGGCAATGAGCAGTTCTTC. Its translation is CTCSFPSGRQGGWGNEQFF.

The chain combines TRBV3-1 with TRBJ2-1, with D perhaps matching TRBD2 (5 bases). The V end was cut by 5 bases, the J end by 12 bases, with 14 bases between. Germline V gives CDR1 LGHDT, CDR2 YNNKEL (reference sequence). This CDR3 comprises 12 residues. CDR3: CASSVSLGLQFF. DNA of the CDR3: TGTGCCAGCAGCGTATCACTAGGTCTGCAGTTCTTC.

This clonotype has a handful of counts. The chain uses TRBV12-3 or TRBV12-4 and TRBJ1-4; no firm D call. The CDR3 runs to 13 residues. Trimming cost V 5 bases and J 3 bases, with 7 bases left between them. CDR3 nucleotide sequence: TGTGCCAGCAGTCCAGGCCCTAATGAAAAACTGTTTTTT. Translation gives CASSPGPNEKLFF.

The J gene is TRBJ2-3, the V gene TRBV11-3; tentative D call: TRBD1 (6 bases). Germline lookup yields CDR1 SGHNT and CDR2 YENEEA. CDR3 length: 14 amino acids. V lost 5 bases and J 3 bases, leaving 12 bases between the germline ends. The CDR3 here is CASSPSRGTDTQYF. In DNA form, the CDR3 reads TGTGCCAGCAGCCCTTCAAGGGGGACAGATACGCAGTATTTT.

At least ten counts were recorded for this clonotype. The J gene is TRBJ1-4, the V gene TRBV6-1; D possibly corresponds to TRBD1 (5 bases). CDR1 and CDR2 from the germline V gene are MNHNS and SASEGT. This CDR3 has 13 amino acids. V was cut by 6 bases and J by 8 bases, with 13 bases left in between. Here the CDR3 DNA reads TGTGCCAGCAGCCGGGACCTGAACGAAAAACTGTTTTTT. Protein sequence: CASSRDLNEKLFF.

A few counts support this clonotype. The rearrangement links TRBV6-1 to TRBJ2-7; D might be TRBD2 (6 bases). Germline V CDR1 and CDR2: MNHNS, SASEGT. The CDR3 is 13 amino acids. V lost 1 base, J lost 6 bases, and 10 bases lay in between. The DNA of the CDR3 is TGTGCCAGCAGTGAAGAGGGAGGAGGCGAGCAGTACTTC. Its protein product is CASSEEGGGEQYF.

This clonotype was picked up a small number of times. The chain is built from TRBV7-8 and TRBJ2-5; 11 bases are shared with TRBD2. The V and J ends lost 4 bases and 4 bases, in that order; junction bases with no gene match: 14. CDR3 length: 18 residues. Per germline, CDR1 SGHVS and CDR2 FQNEAQ. The CDR3 loop is CASSSARPLAGVRETQYF. The CDR3 DNA reads TGTGCCAGCAGCTCCGCCAGACCACTAGCGGGAGTACGAGAGACCCAGTACTTC.

At least ten counts were recorded for this clonotype. CDR3 nucleotides: TGTGCCAGCAGCCCTAACCGGGTTACGCAGTATTTT. Encoded protein: CASSPNRVTQYF. The chain is built from TRBV7-9 and TRBJ2-3; D ambiguous. CDR3 length equals 12 residues. Germline V CDR1 and CDR2: SEHNR, FQNEAQ (reference sequence). The V gene lost 5 bases and the J gene lost 8 bases, with 11 bases spanning the gap. Complete variable domain (other parts from reference TRBV7-9 and TRBJ2-3): DTGVSQNPRHKITKRGQNVTFRCDPISEHNRLYWYRQTLGQGPEFLTYFQNEAQLEKSRLLSDRFSAERPKGSFSTLEIQRTEQGDSAMYLCASSPNRVTQYFGPGTRLTVL.

This clonotype was seen more than once but under ten times. The chain links TRBV4-1 to TRBJ2-1; TRBD2 matches 12 bases. The CDR3 contains 22 residues. CDR1 MGHRA and CDR2 YSYEKL come from the germline V gene. V dropped 0 bases and J dropped 0; count of bases not matched to a gene: 15. The CDR3 DNA reads as TGCGCCAGCAGCCAAGAAATTACTCACGGACTAGCGGGGCTAGGCTCCTACAATGAGCAGTTCTTC. Translation: CASSQEITHGLAGLGSYNEQFF.

J is TRBJ2-2 and V is TRBV10-3; 7 bases fit TRBD1. Looked up from germline, CDR1 is ENHRY and CDR2 is SYGVKD. V was clipped by 10 bases and J by 3 bases; unmatched bases: 8. The CDR3 is made up of 14 amino acids. The CDR3 nucleotides read TGTGCCAGCAGGGGGACCGGAGACACCGGGGAGCTGTTTTTT. Translation: CASRGTGDTGELFF.

A few counts support this clonotype. This chain uses TRBV19 with TRBJ2-7, with TRBD1 matching over 9 bases. Germline lookup yields CDR1 LNHDA and CDR2 SQIVND (reference sequence). The CDR3 extends over 15 amino acids. With 5 bases clipped from V and 0 bases from J, the junction kept 5 bases outside the gene matches. CDR3 residues: CASSDPGQGSYEQYF. The CDR3 bases are TGTGCCAGTAGTGACCCGGGACAGGGCTCCTACGAGCAGTACTTC.

The rearrangement uses TRBV6-2 or TRBV6-3 and TRBJ2-4; the match to TRBD1 covers 8 bases. CDR1 and CDR2 from the germline V gene are MNHEY and SVGEGT. CDR3 size: 14 residues. V dropped 9 bases and J dropped 10; count of bases not matched to a gene: 14. The CDR3 DNA is TGTGCCAGTAAACCCCATCTTCGGGACAGGATTCAGTACTTC. Protein product: CASKPHLRDRIQYF.